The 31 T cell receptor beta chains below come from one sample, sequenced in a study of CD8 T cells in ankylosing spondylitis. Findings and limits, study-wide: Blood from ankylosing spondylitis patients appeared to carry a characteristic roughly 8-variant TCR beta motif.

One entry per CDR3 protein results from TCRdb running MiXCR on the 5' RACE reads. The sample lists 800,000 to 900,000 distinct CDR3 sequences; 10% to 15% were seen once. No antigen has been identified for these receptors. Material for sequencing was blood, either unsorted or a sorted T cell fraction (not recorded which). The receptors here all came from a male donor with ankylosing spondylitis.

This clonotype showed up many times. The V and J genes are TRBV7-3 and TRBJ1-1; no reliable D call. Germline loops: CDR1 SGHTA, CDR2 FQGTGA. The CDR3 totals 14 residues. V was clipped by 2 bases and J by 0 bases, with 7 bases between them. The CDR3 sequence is CASSLLGLNTEAFF. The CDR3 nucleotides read TGTGCCAGCAGCTTACTAGGGCTGAACACTGAAGCTTTCTTT.

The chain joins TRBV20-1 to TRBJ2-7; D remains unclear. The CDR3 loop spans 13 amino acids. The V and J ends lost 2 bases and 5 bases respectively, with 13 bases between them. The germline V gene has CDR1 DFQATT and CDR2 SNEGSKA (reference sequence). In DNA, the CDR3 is TGCAGTGCTAGATGGCGGTTAGAGCACGAGCAGTACTTC. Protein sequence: CSARWRLEHEQYF.

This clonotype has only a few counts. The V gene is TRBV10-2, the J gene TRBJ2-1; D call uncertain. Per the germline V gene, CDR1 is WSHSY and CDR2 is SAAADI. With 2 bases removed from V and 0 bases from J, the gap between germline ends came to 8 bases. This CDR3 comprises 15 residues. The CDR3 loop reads CASSEGPSSYNEQFF. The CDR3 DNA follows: TGCGCCAGCAGTGAGGGTCCTAGCTCCTACAATGAGCAGTTCTTC.

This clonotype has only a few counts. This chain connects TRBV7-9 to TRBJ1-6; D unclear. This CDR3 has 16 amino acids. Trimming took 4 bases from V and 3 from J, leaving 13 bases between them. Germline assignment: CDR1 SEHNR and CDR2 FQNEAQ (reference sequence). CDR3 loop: CASSYRDNLYNSPLHF. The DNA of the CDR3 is TGTGCCAGCAGCTACCGAGACAACCTCTATAATTCACCCCTCCACTTT.

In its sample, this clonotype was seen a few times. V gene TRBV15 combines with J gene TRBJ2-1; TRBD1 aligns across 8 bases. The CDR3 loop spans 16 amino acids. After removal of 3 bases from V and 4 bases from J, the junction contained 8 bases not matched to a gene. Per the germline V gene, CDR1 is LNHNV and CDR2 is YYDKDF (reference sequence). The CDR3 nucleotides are TGTGCCACCAGCAGGCATGGACAGGGAGAGTACAATGAGCAGTTCTTC. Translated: CATSRHGQGEYNEQFF.

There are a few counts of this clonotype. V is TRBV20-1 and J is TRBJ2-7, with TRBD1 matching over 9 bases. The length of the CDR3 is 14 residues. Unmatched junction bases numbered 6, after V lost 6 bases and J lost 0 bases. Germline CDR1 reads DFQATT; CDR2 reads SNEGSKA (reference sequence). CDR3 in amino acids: CSALRTGDSYEQYF. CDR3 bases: TGCAGTGCCCTTCGGACAGGGGACTCCTACGAGCAGTACTTC.

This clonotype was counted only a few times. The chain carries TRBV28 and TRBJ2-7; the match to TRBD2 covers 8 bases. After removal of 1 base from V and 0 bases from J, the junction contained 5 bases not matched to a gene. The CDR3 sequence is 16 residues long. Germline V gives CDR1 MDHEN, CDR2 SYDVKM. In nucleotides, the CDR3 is TGTGCCAGCAGTTTATCGGGGGGGGCCCACTCCTACGAGCAGTACTTC. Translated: CASSLSGGAHSYEQYF.

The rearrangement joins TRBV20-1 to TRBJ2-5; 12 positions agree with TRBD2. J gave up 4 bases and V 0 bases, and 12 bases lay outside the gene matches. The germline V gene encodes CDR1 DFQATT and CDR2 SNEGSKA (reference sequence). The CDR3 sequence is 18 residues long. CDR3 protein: CSARDRLRLAGEGETQYF. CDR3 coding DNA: TGCAGTGCTAGAGATCGACTACGACTAGCGGGGGAAGGAGAGACCCAGTACTTC.

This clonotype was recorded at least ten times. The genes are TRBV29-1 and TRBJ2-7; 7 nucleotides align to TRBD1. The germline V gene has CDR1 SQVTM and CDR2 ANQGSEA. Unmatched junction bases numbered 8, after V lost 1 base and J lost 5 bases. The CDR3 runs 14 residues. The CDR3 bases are TGCAGCGTTGAAGGTCCGGGGCAGGGGGACGAGCAGTACTTC. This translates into CSVEGPGQGDEQYF.

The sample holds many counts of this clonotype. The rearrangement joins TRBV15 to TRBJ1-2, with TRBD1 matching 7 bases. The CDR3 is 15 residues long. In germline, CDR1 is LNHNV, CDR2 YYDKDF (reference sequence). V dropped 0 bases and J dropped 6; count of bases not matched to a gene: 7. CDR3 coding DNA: TGTGCCACCAGCAGAGATGTGGCAGGGGGTAATGGCTACACCTTC. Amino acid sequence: CATSRDVAGGNGYTF.

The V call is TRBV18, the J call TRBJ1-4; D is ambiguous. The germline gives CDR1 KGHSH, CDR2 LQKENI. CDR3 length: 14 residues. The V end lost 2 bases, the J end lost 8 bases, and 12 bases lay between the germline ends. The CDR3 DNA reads TGTGCCAGCTCACCAACACCAACGGGAGAAAAACTGTTTTTT. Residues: CASSPTPTGEKLFF.

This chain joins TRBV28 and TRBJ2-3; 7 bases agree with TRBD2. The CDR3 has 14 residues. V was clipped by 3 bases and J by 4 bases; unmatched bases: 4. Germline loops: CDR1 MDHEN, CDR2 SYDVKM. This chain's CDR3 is CASSLTSTPDTQYF. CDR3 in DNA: TGTGCCAGCAGTTTGACTAGCACGCCAGATACGCAGTATTTT.

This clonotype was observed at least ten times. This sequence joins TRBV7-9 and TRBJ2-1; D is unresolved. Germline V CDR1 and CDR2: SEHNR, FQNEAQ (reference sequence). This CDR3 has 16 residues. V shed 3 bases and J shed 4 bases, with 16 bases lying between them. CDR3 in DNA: TGTGCCAGCAGCTTTAGGGCTCCGTCGCGTTACAATGAGCAGTTCTTC. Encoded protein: CASSFRAPSRYNEQFF. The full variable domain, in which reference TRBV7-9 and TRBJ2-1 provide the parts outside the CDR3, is DTGVSQNPRHKITKRGQNVTFRCDPISEHNRLYWYRQTLGQGPEFLTYFQNEAQLEKSRLLSDRFSAERPKGSFSTLEIQRTEQGDSAMYLCASSFRAPSRYNEQFFGPGTRLTVL.

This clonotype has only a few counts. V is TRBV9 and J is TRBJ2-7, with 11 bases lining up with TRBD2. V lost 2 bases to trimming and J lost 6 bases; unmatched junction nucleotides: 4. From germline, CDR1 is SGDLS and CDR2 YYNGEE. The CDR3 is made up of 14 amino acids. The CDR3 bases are TGTGCCAGCAGCGTGACTAGCGGGGACAGCGAGCAGTACTTC. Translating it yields CASSVTSGDSEQYF. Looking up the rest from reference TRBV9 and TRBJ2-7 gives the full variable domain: DSGVTQTPKHLITATGQRVTLRCSPRSGDLSVYWYQQSLDQGLQFLIQYYNGEERAKGNILERFSAQQFPDLHSELNLSSLELGDSALYFCASSVTSGDSEQYFGPGTRLTVT.

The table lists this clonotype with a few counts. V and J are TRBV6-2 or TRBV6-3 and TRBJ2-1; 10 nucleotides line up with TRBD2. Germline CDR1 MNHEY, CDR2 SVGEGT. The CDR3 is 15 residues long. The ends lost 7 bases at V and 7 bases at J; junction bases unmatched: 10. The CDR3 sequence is CASTPQREGRNEQFF. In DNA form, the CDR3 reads TGTGCCAGCACCCCTCAGCGGGAGGGCCGTAATGAGCAGTTCTTC.

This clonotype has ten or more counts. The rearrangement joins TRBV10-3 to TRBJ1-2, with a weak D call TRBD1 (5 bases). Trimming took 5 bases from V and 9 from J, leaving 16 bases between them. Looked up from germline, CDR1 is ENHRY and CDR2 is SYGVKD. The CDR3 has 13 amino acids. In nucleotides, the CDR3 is TGTGCCATCAGTCAGCAAGGGGAATCGCGCTACACCTTC. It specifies CAISQQGESRYTF.

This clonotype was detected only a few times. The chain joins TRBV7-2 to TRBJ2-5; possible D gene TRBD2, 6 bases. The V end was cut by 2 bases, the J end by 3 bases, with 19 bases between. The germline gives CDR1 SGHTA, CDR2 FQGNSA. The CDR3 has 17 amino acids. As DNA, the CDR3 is TGTGCCAGCAGCTTAAGGCTCCCCGGGACGGGAGAAGAGACCCAGTACTTC. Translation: CASSLRLPGTGEETQYF. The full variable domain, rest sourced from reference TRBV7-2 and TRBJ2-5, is GAGVSQSPSNKVTEKGKDVELRCDPISGHTALYWYRQSLGQGLEFLIYFQGNSAPDKSGLPSDRFSAERTGGSVSTLTIQRTQQEDSAVYLCASSLRLPGTGEETQYFGPGTRLLVL.

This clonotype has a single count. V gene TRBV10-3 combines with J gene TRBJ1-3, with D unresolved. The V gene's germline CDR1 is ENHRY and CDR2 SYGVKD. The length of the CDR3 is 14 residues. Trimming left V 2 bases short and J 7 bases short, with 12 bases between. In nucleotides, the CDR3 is TGTGCCATCAGTGAGCCCCCCGTTCGGAACACCATATATTTT. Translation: CAISEPPVRNTIYF.

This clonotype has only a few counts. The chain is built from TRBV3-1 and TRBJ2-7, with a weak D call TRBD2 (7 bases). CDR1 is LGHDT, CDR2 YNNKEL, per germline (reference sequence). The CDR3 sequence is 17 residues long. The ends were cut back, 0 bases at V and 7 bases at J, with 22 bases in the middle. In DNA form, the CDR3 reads TGTGCCAGCAGCCAAGATGTACGGTTTCGGGGGGCGGGTGAGCAGTACTTC. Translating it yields CASSQDVRFRGAGEQYF.

The CDR3 is CSAGRESVFF. The CDR3 DNA reads TGCAGTGCCGGCCGGGAGTCGGTGTTCTTC. The chain employs TRBV20-1 and TRBJ2-1; tentatively, D is TRBD2 (6 bases). The V and J ends lost 6 bases and 15 bases respectively, with 15 bases between them. Germline V gives CDR1 DFQATT, CDR2 SNEGSKA (reference sequence). CDR3 length equals 10 residues.

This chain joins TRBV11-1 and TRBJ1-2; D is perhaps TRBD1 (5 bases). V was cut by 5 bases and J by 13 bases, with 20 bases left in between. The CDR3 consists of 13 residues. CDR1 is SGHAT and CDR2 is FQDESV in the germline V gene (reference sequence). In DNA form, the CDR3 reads TGTGCCAGCAGCGCTCAATCCGGGATTCAGGGCACCTTC. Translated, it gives CASSAQSGIQGTF. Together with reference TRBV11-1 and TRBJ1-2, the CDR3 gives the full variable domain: EAEVAQSPRYKITEKSQAVAFWCDPISGHATLYWYRQILGQGPELLVQFQDESVVDDSQLPKDRFSAERLKGVDSTLKIQPAELGDSAMYLCASSAQSGIQGTFGSGTRLTVV.

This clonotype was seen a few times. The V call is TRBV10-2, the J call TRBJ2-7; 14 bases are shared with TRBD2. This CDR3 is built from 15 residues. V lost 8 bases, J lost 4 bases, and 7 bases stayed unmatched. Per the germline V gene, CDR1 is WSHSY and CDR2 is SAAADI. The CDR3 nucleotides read TGCGCCAGCGGGGGACTAGCGGGAGAGTGGTACGAGCAGTACTTC. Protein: CASGGLAGEWYEQYF.

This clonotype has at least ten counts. The DNA for the CDR3 is TGTGCCAGCAGTTCCAAGACAGGGATGGGAGGAGATACGCAGTATTTT. Protein product: CASSSKTGMGGDTQYF. The chain carries TRBV28 and TRBJ2-3, with D perhaps TRBD1 (7 bases). V was pared by 4 bases and J by 5 bases, with 19 bases between. The CDR3 extends over 16 amino acids. From germline, CDR1 is MDHEN and CDR2 SYDVKM.

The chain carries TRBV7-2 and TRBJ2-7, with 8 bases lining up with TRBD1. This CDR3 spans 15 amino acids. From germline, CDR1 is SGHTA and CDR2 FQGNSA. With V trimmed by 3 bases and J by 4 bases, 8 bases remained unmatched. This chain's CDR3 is CASSFPDRDRYEQYF. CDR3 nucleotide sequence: TGTGCCAGCAGCTTCCCGGACAGGGATAGGTACGAGCAGTACTTC.

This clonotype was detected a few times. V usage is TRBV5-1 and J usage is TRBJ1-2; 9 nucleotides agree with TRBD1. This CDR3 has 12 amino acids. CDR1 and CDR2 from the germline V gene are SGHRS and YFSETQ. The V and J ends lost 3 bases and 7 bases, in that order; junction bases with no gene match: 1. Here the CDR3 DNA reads TGCGCCAGCAGCTGGGACAGGGTTGGCTACACCTTC. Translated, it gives CASSWDRVGYTF.

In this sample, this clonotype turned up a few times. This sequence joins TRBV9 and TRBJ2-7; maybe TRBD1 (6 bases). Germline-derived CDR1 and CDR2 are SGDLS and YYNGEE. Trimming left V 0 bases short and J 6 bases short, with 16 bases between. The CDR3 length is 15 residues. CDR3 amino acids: CASSVEKGDAVEQYF. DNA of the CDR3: TGTGCCAGCAGCGTAGAAAAGGGGGATGCGGTCGAGCAGTACTTC.

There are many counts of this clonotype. In DNA form, the CDR3 reads TGCGCCAGCAGCCAAAGCCATAACTATGGCTACACCTTC. Translated: CASSQSHNYGYTF. This chain links TRBV4-1 with TRBJ1-2; D ambiguous. The CDR3 is 13 residues long. The V end was cut by 2 bases, the J end by 1 base, with 5 bases between. Looked up from germline, CDR1 is MGHRA and CDR2 is YSYEKL.

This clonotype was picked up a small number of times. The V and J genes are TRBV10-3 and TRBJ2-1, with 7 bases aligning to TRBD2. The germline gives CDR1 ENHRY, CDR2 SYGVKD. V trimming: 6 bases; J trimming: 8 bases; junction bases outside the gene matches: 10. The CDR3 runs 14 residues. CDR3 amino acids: CAISARGTGDEQFF. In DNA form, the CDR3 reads TGTGCCATCAGCGCGCGGGGGACCGGGGATGAGCAGTTCTTC.

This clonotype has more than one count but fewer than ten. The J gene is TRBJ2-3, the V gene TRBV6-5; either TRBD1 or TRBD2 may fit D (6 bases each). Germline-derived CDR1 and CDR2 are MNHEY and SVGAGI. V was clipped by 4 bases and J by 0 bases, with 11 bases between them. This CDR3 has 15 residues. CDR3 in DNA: TGTGCCAGCAGTTCCTCGGGGGCTAGCACAGATACGCAGTATTTT. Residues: CASSSSGASTDTQYF.

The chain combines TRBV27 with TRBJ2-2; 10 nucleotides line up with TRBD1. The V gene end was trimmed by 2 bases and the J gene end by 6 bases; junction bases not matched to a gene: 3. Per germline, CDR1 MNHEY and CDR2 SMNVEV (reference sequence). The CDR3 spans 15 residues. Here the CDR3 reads CASSLGQGVAGELFF. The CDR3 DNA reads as TGTGCCAGCAGTTTAGGACAGGGGGTCGCCGGGGAGCTGTTTTTT.

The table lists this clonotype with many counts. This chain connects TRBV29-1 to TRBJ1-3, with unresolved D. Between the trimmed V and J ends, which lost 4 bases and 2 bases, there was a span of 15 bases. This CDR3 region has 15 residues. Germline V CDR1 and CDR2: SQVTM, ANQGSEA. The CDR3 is CSVVVRGLPGNTIYF. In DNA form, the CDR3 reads TGCAGCGTTGTCGTAAGAGGTCTCCCTGGAAACACCATATATTTT.